The 11 T cell receptor beta chains below were found in one sample sequenced in a study of blood T cells in healthy people across ages. Next came a second PCR, run for about 6 to 12 cycles, which used a sample-barcoded 5' primer along with a J-beta primer mix. A single record per CDR3 protein comes from TCRdb applying MiXCR to the 5' RACE reads. The sample yields approximately 730,000 distinct CDR3 sequences, about 40% seen once. Source material: blood. Receptors were obtained from a woman in her fifties or sixties in good health.

The rearrangement uses TRBV5-6 and TRBJ2-5; no definite D call. The end of the DNA is better explained by TRBJ2-7, so the J call may be wrong. There are 14 residues in the CDR3. CDR1 SGHDT and CDR2 YYEEEE come from the germline V gene. The CDR3 protein is CASSSAAATYEQYF. CDR3 sequence (DNA): TGTGCCAGCAGCTCGGCGGCGGCGACCTACGAGCAGTACTTC.

V is TRBV3-1 and J is TRBJ2-5, with D perhaps matching TRBD2 (5 bases). Germline CDR1 is LGHDT and CDR2 is YNNKEL (reference sequence). The V gene lost 2 bases and the J gene lost 4 bases, with 17 bases spanning the gap. The CDR3 runs to 16 residues. Here the CDR3 reads CASSQLDSIGRETQYF. The CDR3 nucleotides read TGTGCCAGCAGCCAACTAGACTCTATTGGGAGAGAGACCCAGTACTTC.

This chain links TRBV12-3 or TRBV12-4 with TRBJ2-5; 14 bases line up with TRBD2. J lost 12 bases, V lost 5 bases, and 8 bases had no gene match. The CDR3 has 14 amino acids. The CDR3: CASSTRLAGGKKYF. The CDR3, as DNA: TGTGCCAGCAGTACCCGACTAGCGGGGGGGAAGAAGTACTTC.

This clonotype was seen a handful of times. The CDR3, as DNA: TGTGCCAGCAGCCAAGATCAGACTAGCGGGGGGTCGTACCAAGAGACCCAGTACTTC. Residues: CASSQDQTSGGSYQETQYF. The rearrangement joins TRBV3-1 to TRBJ2-5, with TRBD2 matching over 13 bases. The CDR3 consists of 19 residues. The germline gives CDR1 LGHDT, CDR2 YNNKEL (reference sequence). V lost 0 bases, J lost 0 bases, and 7 bases stayed unmatched.

V usage is TRBV28 and J usage is TRBJ2-3; TRBD2 matches at 7 bases. The CDR3 totals 17 residues. V lost 6 bases, J lost 0 bases, and 12 bases stayed unmatched. The germline CDR1 and CDR2 sequences are MDHEN and SYDVKM. The CDR3 nucleotides are TGTGCCAGCAGCCCCTTGCGTAGCGGGTATAGCACAGATACGCAGTATTTT. Residues: CASSPLRSGYSTDTQYF. The whole variable domain, remainder taken from reference TRBV28 and TRBJ2-3, is DVKVTQSSRYLVKRTGEKVFLECVQDMDHENMFWYRQDPGLGLRLIYFSYDVKMKEKGDIPEGYSVSREKKERFSLILESASTNQTSMYLCASSPLRSGYSTDTQYFGPGTRLTVL.

The chain recombines TRBV28 with TRBJ1-5; D remains ambiguous. This CDR3 comprises 15 residues. Germline CDR1 is MDHEN and CDR2 is SYDVKM. With 7 bases removed from V and 2 bases from J, the gap between germline ends came to 15 bases. Written as DNA, the CDR3 is TGTGCCAGCACCCCGGGTGATGGACGCAATCAGCCCCAGCATTTT. Translating it yields CASTPGDGRNQPQHF.

The genes are TRBV6-5 and TRBJ2-3; D remains ambiguous. Germline assignment: CDR1 MNHEY and CDR2 SVGAGI. CDR3 size: 13 residues. Trimming shortened V by 0 bases and J by 5 bases, and 6 bases separated the two germline ends. In DNA form, the CDR3 reads TGTGCCAGCAGTTACTCCATAGGAGATACGCAGTATTTT. Its protein product is CASSYSIGDTQYF.

This chain links TRBV15 with TRBJ1-2; 7 nucleotides agree with TRBD1. The CDR3 loop spans 15 amino acids. Germline trimming cut 0 bases from V and 7 bases from J; bases unmatched to any gene: 8. Per the germline V gene, CDR1 is LNHNV and CDR2 is YYDKDF (reference sequence). The CDR3 nucleotides are TGTGCCACCAGCAGAGATGATCCAGGGGGATCTGGCTACACCTTC. Protein sequence: CATSRDDPGGSGYTF. The variable domain in full, completed from reference TRBV15 and TRBJ1-2, reads DAMVIQNPRYQVTQFGKPVTLSCSQTLNHNVMYWYQQKSSQAPKLLFHYYDKDFNNEADTPDNFQSRRPNTSFCFLDIRSPGLGDTAMYLCATSRDDPGGSGYTFGSGTRLTVV.

The chain links TRBV10-2 to TRBJ1-2; D is ambiguous. CDR3 size: 12 residues. V was pared by 8 bases and J by 7 bases, with 14 bases between. Germline V lookup: CDR1 WSHSY, CDR2 SAAADI. CDR3 loop: CASREGESGYTF. The CDR3 bases are TGCGCCAGCCGGGAGGGAGAAAGTGGCTACACCTTC.

The chain carries TRBV6-2 or TRBV6-3 and TRBJ2-4; maybe TRBD1 (6 bases). The DNA end favors TRBJ2-7, so the J call may be wrong. The CDR3 consists of 19 residues. CDR1 MNHEY and CDR2 SVGEGT come from the germline V gene. Here the CDR3 reads CASSYSILKGEKALGEQYF. CDR3 nucleotides: TGTGCCAGCAGTTACTCGATTTTGAAGGGGGAGAAGGCGTTGGGCGAGCAGTACTTC.

The chain has TRBV15 and TRBJ2-1; D uncertain. The CDR3 runs 15 residues. From germline, CDR1 is LNHNV and CDR2 YYDKDF (reference sequence). Between the trimmed V and J ends, which lost 5 bases and 0 bases, there was a span of 11 bases. The CDR3 region is CATSGPPSSYNEQFF. CDR3 nucleotide sequence: TGTGCCACCAGCGGTCCGCCTAGCTCCTACAATGAGCAGTTCTTC. Full variable domain (outside the CDR3, taken from reference TRBV15 and TRBJ2-1): DAMVIQNPRYQVTQFGKPVTLSCSQTLNHNVMYWYQQKSSQAPKLLFHYYDKDFNNEADTPDNFQSRRPNTSFCFLDIRSPGLGDTAMYLCATSGPPSSYNEQFFGPGTRLTVL.